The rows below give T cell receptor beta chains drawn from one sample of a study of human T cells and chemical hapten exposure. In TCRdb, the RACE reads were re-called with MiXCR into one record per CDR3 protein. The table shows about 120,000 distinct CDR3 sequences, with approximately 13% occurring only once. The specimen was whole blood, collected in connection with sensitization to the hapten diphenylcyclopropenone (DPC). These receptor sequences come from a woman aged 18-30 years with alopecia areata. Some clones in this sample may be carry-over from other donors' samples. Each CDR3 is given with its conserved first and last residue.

CDR3aa: CASSVGTDNEQFF; v_gene: TRBV9
CDR3aa: CASSPSIGGYEQYF; v_gene: TRBV7-2
CDR3aa: CASSLTSQGTEAFF; v_gene: TRBV7-9
CDR3aa: CAWKRDITDTQYF; v_gene: TRBV30
CDR3aa: CAWSSTGEAFF; v_gene: TRBV30
CDR3aa: CASSRGQRTGELFF; v_gene: TRBV6-2/TRBV6-3
CDR3aa: CASSLLDGGNTEAFF; v_gene: TRBV5-6
CDR3aa: CASSWTMNTGELFF; v_gene: TRBV11-2
CDR3aa: CASSMGLLSTDTQYF; v_gene: TRBV7-2
CDR3aa: CASSPNPGRDGKNIQYF; v_gene: TRBV18
CDR3aa: CASKGQKNIQYF; v_gene: TRBV25-1
CDR3aa: CASSFTGATNQPQHF; v_gene: TRBV28
CDR3aa: CASSEWGRGAYEQYF; v_gene: TRBV6-1
CDR3aa: CSVSGQTTNYGYTF; v_gene: TRBV29-1
CDR3aa: CASSLLGNQPQHF; v_gene: TRBV5-5
CDR3aa: CASRPGTSGKNIQYF; v_gene: TRBV28
CDR3aa: CASIGIGNTEAFF; v_gene: TRBV10-2
CDR3aa: CASSSGQVTYGYTF; v_gene: TRBV7-9
CDR3aa: CASSIGVSTPRPQHF; v_gene: TRBV5-6
CDR3aa: CASSLDRGGNEQFF; v_gene: TRBV7-3
CDR3aa: CASSPGFPGQETQYF; v_gene: TRBV7-2
CDR3aa: CSVEVSHKQYF; v_gene: TRBV29-1
CDR3aa: CASSKRVSTGELFF; v_gene: TRBV11-2
CDR3aa: CASTEDRPNTEAFF; v_gene: TRBV5-5
CDR3aa: CASSIYGGGTGELFF; v_gene: TRBV19
CDR3aa: CVSSLGGGDTEAFF; v_gene: TRBV7-9
CDR3aa: CASSPADGEKLFF; v_gene: TRBV18